This entry lists 27 T cell receptor beta chains sequenced from one sample in a study of CD8 T cells in Susac syndrome. RNA was extracted with the RNeasy kit, and a quantity of about 0.45 to 1 ug was reverse transcribed using random hexamers. Using its own MiXCR run on the immunoSEQ multiplex PCR reads, TCRdb lists one record per CDR3 protein. The table shows 90,000 to 150,000 distinct CDR3 sequences, with about nine tenths occurring only once. The specimen sequenced was CD4+ T cells from PBMCs. These receptors came from a human donor in good health.

CDR3 bases: TGTGCCAGCAGCCTAGCAGCGGGGTCTACCTACGAGCAGTACTTC. It translates to CASSLAAGSTYEQYF. The chain couples TRBV14 to TRBJ2-7; TRBD2 matches at 7 bases. From germline, CDR1 is SGHDN and CDR2 FVKESK. This CDR3 has 15 amino acids. The V and J ends lost 4 bases and 2 bases, in that order; junction bases with no gene match: 8.

The chain links TRBV3-1 to TRBJ1-2, with 7 positions matching TRBD1. V lost 4 bases, J lost 7 bases, and 0 bases stayed unmatched. The germline V gene has CDR1 LGHDT and CDR2 YNNKEL (reference sequence). The length of the CDR3 is 11 residues. The DNA for the CDR3 is TGTGCCAGCAGCCGACAGGGTGGCTACACCTTC. It encodes CASSRQGGYTF.

The chain uses TRBV29-1 and TRBJ1-1; D gene ambiguous. Germline V gene lookup returns CDR1 SQVTM and CDR2 ANQGSEA. This CDR3 comprises 11 residues. Between the trimmed V and J ends, which lost 5 bases and 5 bases, there was a span of 9 bases. The CDR3 reads CSVKDSTEAFF. The CDR3, as DNA: TGCAGCGTTAAGGATTCTACTGAAGCTTTCTTT.

The CDR3 loop is CASSGTSLSQYF. Here the CDR3 DNA reads TGTGCCAGCAGTGGGACTAGTTTAAGCCAGTACTTC. The gene calls are TRBV25-1 and TRBJ2-7, with 7 bases fitting TRBD2. The CDR3 has 12 residues. Trimming took 4 bases from V and 10 from J; bases not matched to a gene: 7. CDR1 is MGHDK and CDR2 is SYGVNS in the germline V gene.

This chain links TRBV12-3 or TRBV12-4 with TRBJ1-2; D remains unclear. This CDR3 has 13 amino acids. The V and J ends lost 6 bases and 8 bases respectively, with 16 bases between them. Here the CDR3 reads CASRQTVGGGYTF. The CDR3 nucleotides read TGTGCCAGCAGGCAGACCGTTGGCGGGGGCTACACCTTC.

The chain combines TRBV20-1 with TRBJ1-5; D is uncertain. This CDR3 has 17 residues. Germline V gene data show CDR1 as DFQATT and CDR2 as SNEGSKA (reference sequence). Deletions cut 6 bases from V and 1 base from J, with 22 bases between. The chain's CDR3 is CSARGQNRALSNQPQHF. In DNA form, the CDR3 reads TGCAGTGCGCGCGGCCAAAATAGGGCATTGAGCAATCAGCCCCAGCATTTT.

In DNA, the CDR3 is TGTGCTAGTGGTTTGCCCGGAGGCACAGATACGCAGTATTTT. Its translation: CASGLPGGTDTQYF. The chain employs TRBV12-5 and TRBJ2-3; D gene unclear. V lost 2 bases to trimming and J lost 1 base, with 7 bases between them. The CDR3 length is 14 residues. Looked up from germline, CDR1 is LGHNT and CDR2 is FRNRAP.

This chain connects TRBV7-2 to TRBJ2-5, with TRBD1 identical over 10 bases. The germline V gene encodes CDR1 SGHTA and CDR2 FQGNSA. The trim removed 5 bases at V and 3 bases at J, leaving 3 bases unmatched. CDR3 length equals 14 residues. Here the CDR3 DNA reads TGTGCCAGCAGCCCAGGGACAGGGGAAGAGACCCAGTACTTC. This sequence encodes CASSPGTGEETQYF.

The chain employs TRBV27 and TRBJ1-1; maybe TRBD1 (6 bases). With 5 bases removed from V and 5 bases from J, the gap between germline ends came to 12 bases. CDR1 MNHEY and CDR2 SMNVEV come from the germline V gene (reference sequence). The CDR3 has 13 residues. Here the CDR3 reads CASSLGGLTEAFF. DNA for the CDR3: TGTGCCAGCAGTCTCGGGGGGCTTACTGAAGCTTTCTTT.

This clonotype was seen just once. As DNA, the CDR3 is TGTGCCAGCAGACCGAGGGGTGAAAAACTGTTTTTT. This sequence encodes CASRPRGEKLFF. The V and J genes are TRBV12-3 or TRBV12-4 and TRBJ1-4, with TRBD1 as a possible D gene (5 bases). CDR3 size: 12 residues. Between the trimmed V and J ends, which lost 6 bases and 7 bases, there was a span of 9 bases.

In this sample, this clonotype turned up once. The CDR3 coding sequence is TGTGCCAGCAGCCCACGGGGGGGGTTTTATGGCTACACCTTC. Protein product: CASSPRGGFYGYTF. V gene TRBV7-9 combines with J gene TRBJ1-2; a possible D gene is TRBD1 (5 bases). Trimming removed 5 bases from V and 5 bases from J, with 15 bases in between. Per germline, CDR1 SEHNR and CDR2 FQNEAQ (reference sequence). The CDR3 has 14 residues.

V usage is TRBV19 and J usage is TRBJ1-2, with D hard to call. V was cut by 7 bases and J by 7 bases, with 22 bases left in between. This CDR3 is 15 amino acids long. CDR1 and CDR2 (germline): LNHDA, SQIVND (reference sequence). The CDR3, as DNA: TGTGCCAGTACCCCCCCGGGTCCCTACTGGAGTGGCTACACCTTC. Translation: CASTPPGPYWSGYTF.

V gene TRBV7-2 combines with J gene TRBJ2-2; the match to TRBD2 covers 7 bases. V shed 4 bases and J 1 base; nucleotides not matched to a gene: 9. The CDR3 loop spans 17 amino acids. The germline V gene has CDR1 SGHTA and CDR2 FQGNSA. The CDR3 coding sequence is TGTGCCAGCAGCTATCTTCGGGGGGTTGGGAACACCGGGGAGCTGTTTTTT. Its protein is CASSYLRGVGNTGELFF.

The V call is TRBV29-1, the J call TRBJ1-4; D not certain. Germline CDR1 reads SQVTM; CDR2 reads ANQGSEA. The CDR3 spans 13 residues. Trimming cost V 7 bases and J 3 bases, with 12 bases left between them. CDR3 residues: CSAGGPPNEKLFF. The CDR3 nucleotides read TGCAGCGCCGGTGGGCCCCCTAATGAAAAACTGTTTTTT.

The chain carries TRBV27 and TRBJ2-1; TRBD1 matches at 10 bases. Germline V gives CDR1 MNHEY, CDR2 SMNVEV (reference sequence). The CDR3 loop spans 20 amino acids. V shed 4 bases, J shed 4 bases, and the junction held 19 bases outside the gene matches. DNA for the CDR3: TGTGCCAGCAGTTCGAATCCCGGGACAGGGGTCAGAGGGGTATACAATGAGCAGTTCTTC. It codes for CASSSNPGTGVRGVYNEQFF.

The chain has TRBV6-6 and TRBJ2-6, with 9 nucleotides matching TRBD1. The germline V gene has CDR1 MNHNY and CDR2 SVGAGI (reference sequence). The CDR3 contains 16 residues. V lost 7 bases and J lost 4; bases outside the gene matches: 8. The CDR3 sequence: CASTSTGGGGANVLTF. DNA of the CDR3: TGTGCCAGCACCTCTACAGGGGGCGGAGGGGCCAACGTCCTGACTTTC.

The chain carries TRBV20-1 and TRBJ1-1; a weak D match, TRBD1 (5 bases). Germline V gene data show CDR1 as DFQATT and CDR2 as SNEGSKA (reference sequence). V lost 0 bases and J 11 bases, leaving 16 bases between the germline ends. The CDR3 runs to 13 residues. The CDR3 region has the DNA TGCAGTGCTAGAGAGGACAACTTCGAGTCGGCTTTCTTT. Translating it yields CSAREDNFESAFF.

This rearrangement joins TRBV20-1 to TRBJ2-7; weak D call: TRBD2 (6 bases). CDR1 is DFQATT, CDR2 SNEGSKA, per germline (reference sequence). Trimming stripped 0 bases from V and 2 bases from J, with 14 bases between. The CDR3 contains 15 residues. The CDR3 here is CSARDVRGDAYEQYF. The CDR3 DNA reads TGCAGTGCTAGAGACGTACGCGGGGACGCCTACGAGCAGTACTTC.

The chain has TRBV3-1 and TRBJ2-5; TRBD1 might be the D (6 bases). The CDR3 is 15 amino acids. Deletions cut 0 bases from V and 5 bases from J, with 13 bases between. Germline V gives CDR1 LGHDT, CDR2 YNNKEL (reference sequence). DNA of the CDR3: TGTGCCAGCAGCCAAGATTGGGTCAGGGGCGAGACCCAGTACTTC. Residues: CASSQDWVRGETQYF.

The chain recombines TRBV3-1 with TRBJ1-1; no clear D. This CDR3 region has 16 residues. Germline CDR1 is LGHDT and CDR2 is YNNKEL (reference sequence). V lost 1 base and J 5 bases, leaving 17 bases between the germline ends. The CDR3 protein is CASSQAAGRTGTEAFF. The CDR3 coding sequence is TGTGCCAGCAGCCAAGCGGCGGGGAGGACGGGGACTGAAGCTTTCTTT.

This clonotype came up once. The J gene is TRBJ1-5, the V gene TRBV7-9; D might be TRBD1 (5 bases). Germline-derived CDR1 and CDR2 are SEHNR and FQNEAQ (reference sequence). V lost 5 bases and J 13 bases, leaving 15 bases between the germline ends. CDR3 length: 12 amino acids. CDR3 region: CASSVGGREQHF. Written as DNA, the CDR3 is TGTGCCAGCAGCGTCGGGGGGAGGGAGCAGCATTTT.

This chain links TRBV4-3 with TRBJ2-2; TRBD1 matches at 8 bases. Germline CDR1 and CDR2: LGHNA and YSLEER. After removal of 4 bases from V and 6 bases from J, the junction contained 4 bases not matched to a gene. There are 14 residues in the CDR3. The CDR3: CASSPSTGAGELFF. The CDR3 DNA reads as TGCGCCAGCAGCCCGTCGACAGGGGCCGGGGAGCTGTTTTTT.

The count of this clonotype is one. The V and J genes are TRBV19 and TRBJ2-7; 10 bases line up with TRBD1. The CDR3 runs 15 residues. Germline CDR1 reads LNHDA; CDR2 reads SQIVND (reference sequence). V shed 5 bases, J shed 2 bases, and the junction held 6 bases outside the gene matches. CDR3 region: CASSPGTGEAYEQYF. The CDR3 coding sequence is TGTGCCAGTAGTCCTGGGACAGGGGAGGCCTACGAGCAGTACTTC. The whole variable domain, remainder taken from reference TRBV19 and TRBJ2-7, is DGGITQSPKYLFRKEGQNVTLSCEQNLNHDAMYWYRQDPGQGLRLIYYSQIVNDFQKGDIAEGYSVSREKKESFPLTVTSAQKNPTAFYLCASSPGTGEAYEQYFGPGTRLTVT.

This clonotype has only a few counts. V and J are TRBV4-1 and TRBJ1-6; D unclear. This CDR3 spans 16 amino acids. V was trimmed by 0 bases and J by 7 bases, leaving 13 bases between them. Germline CDR1 MGHRA, CDR2 YSYEKL. For the CDR3, the DNA is TGCGCCAGCAGCCAAGATCTCTTCCAAGGGAATTCACCCCTCCACTTT. It specifies CASSQDLFQGNSPLHF.

The chain employs TRBV2 and TRBJ1-5; D unresolved. CDR1 SNHLY and CDR2 FYNNEI come from the germline V gene. Deletions cut 4 bases from V and 2 bases from J, with 6 bases between. The CDR3 runs to 13 residues. The CDR3, as DNA: TGTGCCAGCAGTGTAATGGGCAATCAGCCCCAGCATTTT. Its translation: CASSVMGNQPQHF.

The chain has TRBV15 and TRBJ2-1, with D unresolved. This CDR3 is 13 amino acids long. Trimming left V 6 bases short and J 5 bases short, with 11 bases between. Looked up from germline, CDR1 is LNHNV and CDR2 is YYDKDF (reference sequence). In DNA form, the CDR3 reads TGTGCCACCAGTCCGGACCTAGACAATGAGCAGTTCTTC. Protein: CATSPDLDNEQFF.

The chain is built from TRBV7-2 and TRBJ2-5; D is perhaps TRBD1 (5 bases). The ends were cut back, 1 base at V and 2 bases at J, with 14 bases in the middle. The germline CDR1 and CDR2 sequences are SGHTA and FQGNSA. There are 16 residues in the CDR3. CDR3 nucleotides: TGTGCCAGCAGCTTAGTAGCCACCCAGGGACAAGAGACCCAGTACTTC. Its translation: CASSLVATQGQETQYF.